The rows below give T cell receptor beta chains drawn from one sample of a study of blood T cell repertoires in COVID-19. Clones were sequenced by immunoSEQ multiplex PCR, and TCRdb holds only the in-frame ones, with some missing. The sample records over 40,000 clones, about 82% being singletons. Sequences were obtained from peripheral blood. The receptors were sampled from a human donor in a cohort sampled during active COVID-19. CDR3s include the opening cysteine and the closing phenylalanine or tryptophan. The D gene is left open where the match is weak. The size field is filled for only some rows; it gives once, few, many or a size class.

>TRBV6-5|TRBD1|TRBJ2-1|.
CASRVTGGSYNEQFF
TGTGCCAGCAGAGTGACAGGGGGCTCCTACAATGAGCAGTTCTTC
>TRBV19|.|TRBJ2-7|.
CASSINRNSYEQYF
TGTGCCAGTAGTATAAACAGGAATTCCTACGAGCAGTACTTC
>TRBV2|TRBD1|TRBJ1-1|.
CASSGGQGREAFF
TGTGCCAGCAGTGGGGGACAGGGGAGAGAAGCTTTCTTT
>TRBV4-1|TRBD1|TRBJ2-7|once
CASSQASTGGPWEQYF
TGCGCCAGCAGCCAAGCTTCGACAGGGGGTCCGTGGGAGCAGTACTTC
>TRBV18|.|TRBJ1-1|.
CASSPREGGAFF
TGTGCCAGCTCACCACGGGAAGGGGGAGCTTTCTTT
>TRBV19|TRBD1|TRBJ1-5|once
CASSTIDRGSQPQHF
TGTGCCAGTAGCACCATTGACAGGGGTAGTCAGCCCCAGCATTTT
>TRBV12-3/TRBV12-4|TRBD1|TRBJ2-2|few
CASRDRGPGELFF
TGTGCCAGCCGGGACAGGGGCCCCGGGGAGCTGTTTTTT
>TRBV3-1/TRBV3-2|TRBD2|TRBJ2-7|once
CASSQDSVASGRARLREQYF
TGTGCCAGCAGCCAAGATAGTGTGGCTAGCGGGAGGGCCCGGCTCAGGGAGCAGTACTTC
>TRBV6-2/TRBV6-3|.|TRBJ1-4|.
CASSYSIGAANEKLFF
TGTGCCAGCAGTTACTCGATTGGGGCAGCTAATGAAAAACTGTTTTTT
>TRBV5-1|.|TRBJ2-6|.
CASSLVESGANVLTF
TGCGCCAGCAGCTTGGTGGAGTCTGGGGCCAACGTCCTGACTTTC
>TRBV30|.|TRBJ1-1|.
CAWSESVGRAFF
TGTGCCTGGAGTGAATCAGTGGGCCGGGCTTTCTTT
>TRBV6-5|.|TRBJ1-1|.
CASSYWPGWVEAFF
TGTGCCAGCAGTTACTGGCCGGGGTGGGTTGAAGCTTTCTTT
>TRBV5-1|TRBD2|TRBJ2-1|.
CASSLFFTGLLAEREQFF
TGCGCCAGCAGCTTGTTTTTCACCGGCCTTCTAGCGGAGAGGGAGCAGTTCTTC
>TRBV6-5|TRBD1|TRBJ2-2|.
CASSYSQGVGAGELFF
TGTGCCAGCAGTTACTCGCAGGGGGTCGGTGCCGGGGAGCTGTTTTTT
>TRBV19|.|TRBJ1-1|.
CASNTWGGTEAFF
TGTGCCAGTAATACCTGGGGCGGCACTGAAGCTTTCTTT
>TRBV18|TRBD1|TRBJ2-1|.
CASSSGTGGRNEQFF
TGTGCCAGCTCCAGCGGGACAGGGGGAAGAAATGAGCAGTTCTTC
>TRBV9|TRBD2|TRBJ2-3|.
CASSPQIGLAGGHTDTQYF
TGTGCCAGCAGCCCCCAGATTGGGCTAGCGGGGGGGCACACAGATACGCAGTATTTT
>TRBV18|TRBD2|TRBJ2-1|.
CASSPIAGTSVNNEQFF
TGTGCCAGCTCACCGATAGCCGGGACTAGCGTAAACAATGAGCAGTTCTTC
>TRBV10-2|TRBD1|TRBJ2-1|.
CASSEPTWGRGPYNEQFF
TGCGCCAGCAGTGAACCGACTTGGGGCAGGGGGCCCTACAATGAGCAGTTCTTC
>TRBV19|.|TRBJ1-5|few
CASSISIDQPQHF
TGTGCCAGTAGTATATCTATTGATCAGCCCCAGCATTTT
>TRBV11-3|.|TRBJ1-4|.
CASSLWTANAPTNEKLFF
TGTGCCAGCAGCTTATGGACAGCCAATGCCCCAACTAATGAAAAACTGTTTTTT
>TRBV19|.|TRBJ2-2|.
CASSIGGAYTGELFF
TGTGCCAGTAGTATAGGGGGCGCGTACACCGGGGAGCTGTTTTTT
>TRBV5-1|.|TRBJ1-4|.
CASSPVKEGLNEKLFF
TGCGCCAGCAGCCCGGTTAAAGAGGGACTGAATGAAAAACTGTTTTTT
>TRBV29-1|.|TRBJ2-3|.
CSVEEASPDTQYF
TGCAGCGTTGAAGAGGCTAGTCCAGATACGCAGTATTTT
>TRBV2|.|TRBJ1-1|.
CASSGGGTLNTEAFF
TGTGCCAGCAGTGGTGGGGGCACCTTGAACACTGAAGCTTTCTTT
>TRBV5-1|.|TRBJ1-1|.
CASSLVAGANTEAFF
TGCGCCAGCAGCTTGGTGGCAGGGGCGAACACTGAAGCTTTCTTT
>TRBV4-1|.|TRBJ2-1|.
CASSLRGEQGGHDEQFF
TGCGCCAGCAGCCTCCGCGGGGAGCAGGGAGGTCACGATGAGCAGTTCTTC
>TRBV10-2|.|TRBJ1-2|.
CASSYLQGGGGYTF
TGCGCCAGCAGCTACTTGCAAGGGGGGGGTGGCTACACCTTC
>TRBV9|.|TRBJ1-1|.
CASSPGTKGETEAFF
TGTGCCAGCAGCCCAGGGACCAAGGGGGAAACTGAAGCTTTCTTT
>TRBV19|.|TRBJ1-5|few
CASSFSSQPQHF
TGTGCCAGTAGTTTTAGCAGTCAGCCCCAGCATTTT
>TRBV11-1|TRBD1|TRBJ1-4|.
CASSLSSGQMDEKLFF
TGTGCCAGCAGCTTATCCTCGGGACAGATGGATGAAAAACTGTTTTTT
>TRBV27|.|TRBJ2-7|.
CASSPRGNVYEQYF
TGTGCCAGCTCTCCTCGGGGGAACGTGTACGAGCAGTACTTC
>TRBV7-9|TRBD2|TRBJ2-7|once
CASRSGLAGFYEQYF
TGTGCCAGCAGATCGGGACTAGCGGGATTCTACGAGCAGTACTTC
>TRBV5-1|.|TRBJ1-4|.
CASSLGQANEKLFF
TGCGCCAGCAGCTTGGGACAGGCAAATGAAAAACTGTTTTTT
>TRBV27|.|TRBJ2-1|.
CASSLSYSYNEQFF
TGTGCCAGCAGTTTGTCGTACAGTTACAATGAGCAGTTCTTC
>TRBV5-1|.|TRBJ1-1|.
CASSFSGESEAFF
TGCGCCAGCAGCTTTTCGGGGGAGTCTGAAGCTTTCTTT
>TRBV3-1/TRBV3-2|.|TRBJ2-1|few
CASSFARGSEQFF
TGTGCCAGCAGCTTCGCCAGGGGATCAGAGCAGTTCTTC
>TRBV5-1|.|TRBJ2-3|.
CASSPLGGLASTDTQYF
TGCGCCAGCAGCCCCCTGGGGGGGCTAGCGAGCACAGATACGCAGTATTTT
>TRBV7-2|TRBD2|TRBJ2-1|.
CASSYGTSGLDEQFF
TGTGCCAGCAGCTACGGGACTAGCGGCCTCGATGAGCAGTTCTTC
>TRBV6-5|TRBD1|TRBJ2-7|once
CASRRPGQGNEQYF
TGTGCCAGCAGGCGACCGGGACAGGGCAACGAGCAGTACTTC
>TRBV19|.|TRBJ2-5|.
CASSISATDQETQYF
TGTGCCAGTAGTATTTCCGCGACAGACCAAGAGACCCAGTACTTC
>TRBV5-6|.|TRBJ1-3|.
CASSLRGRNSGNTIYF
TGTGCCAGCAGCTTGAGAGGGAGAAACTCTGGAAACACCATATATTTT
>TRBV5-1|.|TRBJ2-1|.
CASSLAISGPNEQFF
TGCGCCAGCAGCTTGGCCATTAGCGGACCCAATGAGCAGTTCTTC
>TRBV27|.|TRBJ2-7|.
CASSLRFQYNYEQYF
TGTGCCAGCAGTTTAAGATTCCAGTACAACTACGAGCAGTACTTC
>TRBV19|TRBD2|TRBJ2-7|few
CASSPTGTSGRGVYF
TGTGCCAGTAGTCCGACCGGGACTAGCGGGAGGGGAGTGTACTTC
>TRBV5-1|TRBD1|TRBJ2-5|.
CASSFPGGETQYF
TGCGCCAGCAGCTTCCCAGGGGGAGAGACCCAGTACTTC
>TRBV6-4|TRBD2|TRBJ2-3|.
CASSEELASDTQYF
TGTGCCAGCAGTGAGGAACTAGCGAGTGATACGCAGTATTTT
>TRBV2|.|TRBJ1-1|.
CASRVDRAGYLTEAFF
TGTGCCAGCAGGGTCGATCGGGCAGGGTATCTCACTGAAGCTTTCTTT
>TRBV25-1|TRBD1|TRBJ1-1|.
CASSGDRATEAFF
TGTGCCAGCAGTGGGGACAGGGCCACTGAAGCTTTCTTT
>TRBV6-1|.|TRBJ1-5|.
CASSEVWYRVSNQPQHF
TGTGCCAGCAGTGAAGTGTGGTACAGGGTTAGCAATCAGCCCCAGCATTTT
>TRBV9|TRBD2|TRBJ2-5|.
CASTVGLAGGGETQYF
TGTGCCAGCACTGTCGGCCTAGCGGGAGGTGGGGAGACCCAGTACTTC
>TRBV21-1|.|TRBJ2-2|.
CASSKAPGLANGELFF
TGTGCCAGCAGCAAAGCCCCGGGACTAGCGAACGGGGAGCTGTTTTTT
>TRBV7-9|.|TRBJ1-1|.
CASSTAGTKNTEAFF
TGTGCCAGCAGCACCGCCGGGACAAAGAACACTGAAGCTTTCTTT
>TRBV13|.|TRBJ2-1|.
CASSLGRRNEQFF
TGTGCCAGCAGCTTGGGCCGACGCAATGAGCAGTTCTTC
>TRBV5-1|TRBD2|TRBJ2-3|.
CASSPSGGATDTQYF
TGCGCCAGCAGCCCAAGCGGGGGGGCCACAGATACGCAGTATTTT
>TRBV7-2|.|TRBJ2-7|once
CASSLGPAGSYEQYF
TGTGCCAGCAGCTTAGGCCCGGCGGGCTCCTACGAGCAGTACTTC
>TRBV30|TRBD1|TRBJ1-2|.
CAWSPTRTGGYGYTF
TGTGCCTGGAGTCCGACCCGGACAGGGGGCTATGGCTACACCTTC
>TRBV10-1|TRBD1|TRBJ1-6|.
CASKFFHRGPANSPLHF
TGCGCCAGCAAGTTTTTTCATAGGGGGCCCGCGAATTCACCCCTCCACTTT
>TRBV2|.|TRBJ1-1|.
CASSGQAAGTEAFF
TGTGCCAGCAGTGGACAGGCGGCAGGCACTGAAGCTTTCTTT
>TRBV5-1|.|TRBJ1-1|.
CASSQETGMNTEAFF
TGCGCCAGCAGCCAGGAAACCGGGATGAACACTGAAGCTTTCTTT